This T cell receptor (beta chain) emerged from a study of blood T cell repertoires in COVID-19. Study-wide context: T cells, B-cell-depleted T cells, or PBMCs supplied cDNA or gDNA.

Per the authors' pipeline: Using reference gene primer amplification, nucleated cell counts were estimated. Method: immunoSEQ multiplex PCR; TCRdb's copy keeps in-frame clones and lacks some. For V, J and clone size, that table is used; D and trimming come from the DNA. Found here are some 150,000 clones, 60% to 85% of them singletons; the top ten hold over 8.5%. Trimming removed 3 bases from V and 0 bases from J, with 6 bases in between. CDR1 is SNHLY and CDR2 is FYNNEI in the germline V gene. The CDR3 extends over 13 amino acids. The source is a man between 45 and 60 years old with active or convalescent COVID-19. Specimen: peripheral blood. V and J are TRBV2 and TRBJ2-7; D is possibly TRBD1 (5 bases). The chain's CDR3 is CASSDRASYEQYF. In DNA form, the CDR3 reads TGTGCCAGCAGTGACAGGGCCTCCTACGAGCAGTACTTC.